One and the same sample provided the 11 T cell receptor beta chains below, sequenced in a study of CD8 T cells in Susac syndrome. With random hexamers, reverse transcription was performed on about 0.45 to 1 ug of RNA. TCRdb used MiXCR to reprocess the immunoSEQ multiplex PCR reads, holding one entry per CDR3 protein. This table holds 150,000 to 200,000 distinct CDR3 sequences, around 95% found once. The sample was CD4+ T cells from PBMCs. The receptors stem from a human donor with Susac syndrome.

The chain couples TRBV29-1 to TRBJ1-1, with 10 positions matching TRBD1. The length of the CDR3 is 13 residues. Trimming removed 8 bases from V and 7 bases from J; junction bases left unmatched: 10. CDR1 and CDR2 from the germline V gene are SQVTM and ANQGSEA. This chain's CDR3 is CSIPQGTGDEAFF. The CDR3 DNA reads as TGCAGCATACCACAGGGGACAGGGGATGAAGCTTTCTTT. Filled out from reference TRBV29-1 and TRBJ1-1, the complete variable domain reads SAVISQKPSRDICQRGTSLTIQCQVDSQVTMMFWYRQQPGQSLTLIATANQGSEATYESGFVIDKFPISRPNLTFSTLTVSNMSPEDSSIYLCSIPQGTGDEAFFGQGTRLTVV.

The chain has TRBV29-1 and TRBJ1-2; D is possibly TRBD1 (6 bases). V was clipped by 0 bases and J by 5 bases, with 13 bases between them. Germline V gives CDR1 SQVTM, CDR2 ANQGSEA. CDR3 size: 14 residues. The CDR3 DNA follows: TGCAGCGTTGAAGATCATCAGGGGAAATATGGCTACACCTTC. Translated, it gives CSVEDHQGKYGYTF.

CDR3 bases: TGCAGTGCTCCTGCGACTAGCGGGAGGGGGACCCAGTACTTC. This gives the protein CSAPATSGRGTQYF. The chain carries TRBV20-1 and TRBJ2-5; 14 bases match TRBD2. This CDR3 is 14 amino acids long. CDR1 is DFQATT, CDR2 SNEGSKA, per germline (reference sequence). Trimming took 5 bases from V and 7 from J; bases not matched to a gene: 6.

The chain is built from TRBV7-3 and TRBJ2-1; no reliable D call. CDR1 and CDR2 (germline): SGHTA, FQGTGA. The CDR3 loop spans 12 amino acids. V dropped 3 bases and J dropped 9 bases, with 9 bases sitting between them. The chain's CDR3 is CASSLRSGEQFF. The CDR3 DNA reads as TGTGCCAGCAGCTTGCGCTCGGGTGAGCAGTTCTTC.

The V and J genes are TRBV18 and TRBJ1-2; D perhaps matches TRBD1 (5 bases). From germline, CDR1 is KGHSH and CDR2 LQKENI. The CDR3 length is 13 residues. The ends were cut back, 3 bases at V and 2 bases at J, with 7 bases in the middle. This CDR3 is CASSPGRNYGYTF. CDR3 DNA sequence: TGTGCCAGCTCACCGGGACGCAACTATGGCTACACCTTC.

The chain links TRBV20-1 to TRBJ2-7; 16 bases fit TRBD2. The V and J ends lost 3 bases and 7 bases, in that order; junction bases with no gene match: 6. Looked up from germline, CDR1 is DFQATT and CDR2 is SNEGSKA (reference sequence). CDR3 size: 15 residues. The CDR3 loop is CSARGLAGGPGEQYF. Written as DNA, the CDR3 is TGCAGTGCTAGGGGACTAGCGGGAGGGCCGGGTGAGCAGTACTTC.

The chain uses TRBV5-4 and TRBJ2-4, with D perhaps TRBD1 (5 bases). CDR1 is SGHNT, CDR2 YYREEE, per germline (reference sequence). CDR3 size: 15 residues. V lost 4 bases and J 8 bases, leaving 19 bases between the germline ends. CDR3 in DNA: TGTGCCAGCAGCCCCCCCGACAGTGGATCGGACATTCAGTACTTC. Translated: CASSPPDSGSDIQYF.

This clonotype appeared once. The chain has TRBV28 and TRBJ2-7; D perhaps matches TRBD2 (6 bases). The CDR3 length is 15 residues. Deletions cut 3 bases from V and 5 bases from J, with 17 bases between. The germline V gene encodes CDR1 MDHEN and CDR2 SYDVKM. CDR3 coding DNA: TGTGCCAGCAGTTTTCTTTACCGGGACTGGGACGAGCAGTACTTC. Translated: CASSFLYRDWDEQYF.

The genes are TRBV6-5 and TRBJ1-1; the match to TRBD1 covers 8 bases. From germline, CDR1 is MNHEY and CDR2 SVGAGI. V dropped 2 bases and J dropped 4; count of bases not matched to a gene: 9. The CDR3 runs 16 residues. CDR3 nucleotides: TGTGCCAGCAGTTACAGGCAAGCGACAGGGGTCACTGAAGCTTTCTTT. Encoded protein: CASSYRQATGVTEAFF.

This clonotype was seen a few times. V and J are TRBV20-1 and TRBJ2-7, with unresolved D. The CDR3 is made up of 11 amino acids. V gave up 3 bases and J gave up 3 bases, with 6 bases separating them. The V gene's germline CDR1 is DFQATT and CDR2 SNEGSKA (reference sequence). The CDR3 nucleotides read TGCAGTGCTAGGGGTGGCTACGAGCAGTACTTC. It translates to CSARGGYEQYF.

This clonotype was counted a single time. V is TRBV4-3 and J is TRBJ2-3; D might be TRBD1 or TRBD2, each matching 6 bases. The V gene lost 4 bases and the J gene lost 0 bases, with 14 bases spanning the gap. The germline CDR1 and CDR2 sequences are LGHNA and YSLEER. The CDR3 length is 16 residues. The CDR3 DNA sequence: TGCGCCAGCAGCCCAGGAGGGGGTGCTAGCACAGATACGCAGTATTTT. Protein sequence: CASSPGGGASTDTQYF.